Listed below are T cell receptor beta chains from one sample, sequenced in a study of CD8+ T cells in alopecia areata. Method: immunoSEQ multiplex PCR; TCRdb's copy keeps in-frame clones and lacks some. The sample includes 150,000 or so clones, about three fifths of them seen just once. This material consisted of CD4+ T cells sorted from blood, taken between weeks 55 and 65, from a patient treated with tofacitinib. All receptors come from a human donor with alopecia areata. The CDR3 runs from the conserved cysteine through the conserved F or W. D genes are given only for firm matches. Not every row has a clone size; where given, it reads once, few, many or a size class.

D gene,clone size,J gene,V gene,CDR3 DNA,CDR3 protein
-,once,TRBJ2-5,TRBV9,TGTGCCAGCAGCGTAGACGGACAGACCCAGTACTTC,CASSVDGQTQYF
-,-,TRBJ1-1,TRBV11-3,TGTGCCAGCAGCTTAGGAGGGTCGAACACTGAAGCTTTCTTT,CASSLGGSNTEAFF
TRBD2,once,TRBJ2-3,TRBV10-3,TGTGCCATCGGGGGGGGAGCACCCACAGATACGCAGTATTTT,CAIGGGAPTDTQYF
TRBD1,-,TRBJ2-3,TRBV11-2,TGTGCCAGCAGCTGGGGACAGGGTCCAGATACGCAGTATTTT,CASSWGQGPDTQYF
TRBD1,few,TRBJ1-2,TRBV19,TGTGCCAGTAGTACCCTCAGCGGGACAGGGGGATCCTATGGCTACACCTTC,CASSTLSGTGGSYGYTF
TRBD1,-,TRBJ1-5,TRBV30,TGTGCCTGGAGTAGGACAGGGAGCAATCAGCCCCAGCATTTT,CAWSRTGSNQPQHF
TRBD1,-,TRBJ1-1,TRBV29-1,TGCAGCGTTCGACAGGGGAACACTGAAGCTTTCTTT,CSVRQGNTEAFF
TRBD1,-,TRBJ2-2,TRBV5-1,TGCGCCAGCAGCTTGGTGACAGGGGACACCGGGGAGCTGTTTTTT,CASSLVTGDTGELFF
-,-,TRBJ1-2,TRBV5-1,TGCGCCAGCAGCTTGGTACCCCCCATACAACAGAACTATGGCTACACCTTC,CASSLVPPIQQNYGYTF
-,few,TRBJ2-7,TRBV4-1,TGCGCCAGCAGCCTCGAAGGGGCCTCCTACGAGCAGTACTTC,CASSLEGASYEQYF
-,-,TRBJ1-1,TRBV29-1,TGCAGCGTGCAAACCAGGGTAGGGGACACTGAAGCTTTCTTT,CSVQTRVGDTEAFF
-,-,TRBJ1-6,TRBV27,TGTGCCAGCAGATTACAGGAAAATAATTCACCCCTCCACTTT,CASRLQENNSPLHF
-,-,TRBJ1-2,TRBV7-9,TGTGCCAGCAGCTTACGACAGTCCTATGGCTACACCTTC,CASSLRQSYGYTF
-,-,TRBJ2-5,TRBV7-3,TGTGCCAGCAGCAACCCAGGTGTCCAAGAGACCCAGTACTTC,CASSNPGVQETQYF
-,-,TRBJ1-1,TRBV30,TGTGCCTGGAGTCCGAGGGCTGAAGCTTTCTTT,CAWSPRAEAFF
TRBD1,few,TRBJ2-5,TRBV5-6,TGTGCCAGCAGCTTCGAACAGGGGTCCCGGGCAGAGACCCAGTACTTC,CASSFEQGSRAETQYF
-,-,TRBJ1-6,TRBV7-2,TGTGCCAGCAGCTTAGCGACCTCACCCCTCCACTTT,CASSLATSPLHF
-,-,TRBJ1-5,TRBV25-1,TGTGCCAGCGCTGGGGACAGCAATCAGCCCCAGCATTTT,CASAGDSNQPQHF
-,-,TRBJ2-2,TRBV29-1,TGCAGCGTTCTCGGTTGGGCGAACACCGGGGAGCTGTTTTTT,CSVLGWANTGELFF
-,-,TRBJ1-2,TRBV5-1,TGCGCCAGTGGGCCTGGCGCCACTAGGGGCTACACCTTC,CASGPGATRGYTF
-,few,TRBJ2-1,TRBV5-6,TGTGCCAGCGGGTCTCTGGGGGGCGAGGATGAGCAGTTCTTC,CASGSLGGEDEQFF
TRBD1,few,TRBJ1-2,TRBV29-1,TGCAGCGGCCTGACAGGGAACTATGGCTACACCTTC,CSGLTGNYGYTF
-,-,TRBJ1-2,TRBV2,TGTGCCAGCAGTGAACGGCCGCTGAGCTATGGCTACACCTTC,CASSERPLSYGYTF
-,-,TRBJ1-2,TRBV7-8,TGTGCCAGCAGCTTGACAACCTGGGCAGAGAACTATGGCTACACCTTC,CASSLTTWAENYGYTF
-,-,TRBJ2-2,TRBV5-1,TGCGCCAGCAGAGGCACCGGGGAGCTGTTTTTT,CASRGTGELFF
-,-,TRBJ2-7,TRBV21-1,TGTGCATTCGAGGTGAGGTACGAGCAGTACTTC,CAFEVRYEQYF
TRBD1,-,TRBJ1-2,TRBV6-5,TGTGCCAGCAGTCAACAGGGGGGCCATGGCTACACCTTC,CASSQQGGHGYTF
-,-,TRBJ1-4,TRBV4-1,TGCGCCAGCAGCCAAGAACCGGATTGGGGAATAAGCGTTTTT,CASSQEPDWGISVF
-,-,TRBJ2-3,TRBV6-5,TGTGCCAGCAGTTACCGTGGATTTACGCAGTATTTT,CASSYRGFTQYF
TRBD1,-,TRBJ2-3,TRBV29-1,TGCAGCCATCAGGGGGACACAGATACGCAGTATTTT,CSHQGDTDTQYF
-,-,TRBJ2-3,TRBV7-8,TGTGCCAGCAGCCGCGGCCGGGGAGCCCCAGATACGCAGTATTTT,CASSRGRGAPDTQYF
TRBD1,-,TRBJ2-4,TRBV6-5,TGTGCCAGCAGAGGGACAGGGAGGACCAAAAACATTCAGTACTTC,CASRGTGRTKNIQYF
-,-,TRBJ1-2,TRBV29-1,TGCAGCGTTGATCTGGCCGCGGGCTATGGCTACACCTTC,CSVDLAAGYGYTF
-,-,TRBJ1-5,TRBV30,TGTGCCTGGAGTGTTACGGCGGGACATCAGCCCCAGCATTTT,CAWSVTAGHQPQHF
TRBD2,few,TRBJ2-3,TRBV29-1,TGCAGCGTTCGCGGGGGGGTTAGCACAGATACGCAGTATTTT,CSVRGGVSTDTQYF
-,once,TRBJ2-1,TRBV19,TGTGCCAGTAGAGCGAGCGGATCCTACAATGAGCAGTTCTTC,CASRASGSYNEQFF
-,-,TRBJ2-1,TRBV2,TGTGCCAGCAGTGAAATTGTTAAGGGCCTTAAGCAGTTCTTC,CASSEIVKGLKQFF
TRBD2,-,TRBJ2-2,TRBV7-9,TGTGCCAGCCCCCGAGCTAGCGGTCTGAACACCGGGGAGCTGTTTTTT,CASPRASGLNTGELFF
-,few,TRBJ2-7,TRBV27,TGTGCCAGCAGTCCGCGATCCGGGCGCCCCTACGAGCAGTACTTC,CASSPRSGRPYEQYF
-,-,TRBJ1-5,TRBV30,TGTGCCGCGGGGGGCAGGGTGCGTCAGCCCCAGCATTTT,CAAGGRVRQPQHF
-,few,TRBJ1-5,TRBV30,TGTGCCTGGACCGGTGATAGCAATCAGCCCCAGCATTTT,CAWTGDSNQPQHF
TRBD1,many,TRBJ2-3,TRBV7-9,TGTGCCAGCAGCTTCGGGACAGGCCTCACAGATACGCAGTATTTT,CASSFGTGLTDTQYF
-,-,TRBJ2-6,TRBV4-1,TGCGCCAGCAGCCAATCGCCCGGGGCTGGGGCCAACGTCCTGACTTTC,CASSQSPGAGANVLTF
-,-,TRBJ2-1,TRBV29-1,TGCAGCGTTGTCCTCCGGGTAGATGAGCAGTTCTTC,CSVVLRVDEQFF
-,-,TRBJ1-1,TRBV30,TGTGCCTGGAGTGTTGGTACAACTACAGGCCCCAGAAAGGGCACTGAAGCTTTCTTT,CAWSVGTTTGPRKGTEAFF
-,-,TRBJ2-4,TRBV11-3,TGTGCCAGCAGCCTAACCTCCGGGGGTGACATTCAGTACTTC,CASSLTSGGDIQYF
-,-,TRBJ2-6,TRBV30,TGTGCCGGCTCCCTCTCTGGGGCCAACGTCCTGACTTTC,CAGSLSGANVLTF
TRBD2,few,TRBJ2-7,TRBV29-1,TGCAGCGTTGAACGTACGACAGCGGGACGCCCCCCCTACGAGCAGTACTTC,CSVERTTAGRPPYEQYF
-,-,TRBJ2-5,TRBV5-6,TGTGCCAGCAGCTACAGGGGAGGGGAGACCCAGTACTTC,CASSYRGGETQYF
-,-,TRBJ2-7,TRBV18,TGTGCCAGCTCCGTCGACACCTACGAGCAGTACTTC,CASSVDTYEQYF